This is a list of T cell receptor beta chains from one sample in a study of radiotherapy plus CTLA-4 blockade in lung cancer. TCRdb's copy holds only in-frame clones and misses some; the assay was immunoSEQ multiplex PCR. Of 62,000 or so clones listed, roughly 85% were seen once; the top ten hold 10%. The sample here was peripheral blood, taken from a patient treated with radiotherapy plus ipilimumab. These receptors all come from a human donor with non-small cell lung cancer who had a complete response to radiotherapy plus ipilimumab. Each CDR3 is given with its conserved first and last residue. The order of the fields is J gene, V gene, D gene, clone size, CDR3 DNA, CDR3 protein. A D gene is named only where the DNA matches it firmly. The listing skips clone size in some rows; elsewhere it reads once, few, many or a size class.

TRBJ2-1 | TRBV7-9 | - | - | TGTGCCAGCAGACTCCGGGTCCTAAGCCATGAGCAGTTCTTC | CASRLRVLSHEQFF
TRBJ2-4 | TRBV28 | - | - | TGTGCCAGCAGTCTCTCGGGGGCAGGAAACATTCAGTACTTC | CASSLSGAGNIQYF
TRBJ2-1 | TRBV27 | TRBD1 | once | TGTGCCAGCAGTTTCCAGGGGGCACATGAGCAGTTCTTC | CASSFQGAHEQFF
TRBJ1-4 | TRBV5-1 | TRBD1 | once | TGCGCCAGCAGCTCACAGGGGGTGGGAGAAAAACTGTTTTTT | CASSSQGVGEKLFF
TRBJ2-5 | TRBV5-6 | TRBD1 | - | TGTGCCAGCAGCTCGACAGGGCGGGAAGAGACCCAGTACTTC | CASSSTGREETQYF
TRBJ2-7 | TRBV6-5 | - | few | TGTGCCAGCAGTTACCGGCAGGCGGCCTACGAGCAGTACTTC | CASSYRQAAYEQYF
TRBJ1-2 | TRBV5-6 | - | few | TGTGCCAGCAGCGCGTTATCCTATGGCTACACCTTC | CASSALSYGYTF
TRBJ2-1 | TRBV11-2 | - | few | TGTGCCAGCAGCTCCCGGTCCAATGAGCAGTTCTTC | CASSSRSNEQFF
TRBJ1-5 | TRBV6-1 | - | - | TGTGCCAGCAGTGAAGTTACAGGGAAAGGTCAGCCCCAGCATTTT | CASSEVTGKGQPQHF
TRBJ2-7 | TRBV27 | - | - | TGTGCCAGCAGTTTGGGACCGGCCTACGAGCAGTACTTC | CASSLGPAYEQYF
TRBJ1-2 | TRBV7-2 | - | once | TGTGCCAGCAGCTCCGCTAGTAGGGGTGGCTACACCTTC | CASSSASRGGYTF
TRBJ2-7 | TRBV19 | TRBD1 | - | TGTGCCAGTAGTAAGGACAGGAAAACCTACGAGCAGTACTTC | CASSKDRKTYEQYF
TRBJ1-5 | TRBV11-2 | - | once | TGTGCCAGCAGTTCAGGGACCGTTGGCCAGCCCCAGCATTTT | CASSSGTVGQPQHF
TRBJ1-1 | TRBV5-6 | - | - | TGTGCCAGCACCGTAGACTGGGAGAGCACTGAAGCTTTCTTT | CASTVDWESTEAFF
TRBJ1-6 | TRBV5-4 | TRBD1 | - | TGTGCCAGCAGCTTGGAGGACAGGGAAAATTCACCCCTCCACTTT | CASSLEDRENSPLHF
TRBJ1-5 | TRBV12-5 | - | - | TGTGCTAGTGGTTTGGGGGACCGAGCGCCCCAGCATTTT | CASGLGDRAPQHF
TRBJ2-5 | TRBV30 | TRBD2 | - | TGTGCCTGGAGTGTACGCGGACTAGCGGGGGGGCGGCCAGAGACCCAGTACTTC | CAWSVRGLAGGRPETQYF
TRBJ1-5 | TRBV27 | TRBD1 | few | TGTGCCAGCAGTTCCCAGGGGGCGGGAAATCAGCCCCAGCATTTT | CASSSQGAGNQPQHF
TRBJ1-1 | TRBV4-3 | - | - | TGCGCCAGCAGCCAAGAAACCGGGGCTGAAGCTTTCTTT | CASSQETGAEAFF